The 7 T cell receptor beta chains in this list originate from one sample, sequenced in a study of cytomegalovirus exposure and HLA in healthy donors. Sequenced by immunoSEQ multiplex PCR; TCRdb stores in-frame clones only, minus some. The table includes about 64,000 clones, about 90% detected once. The specimen sequenced was PBMCs. These receptors were obtained from a woman aged 18-29 years in good health and CMV-seronegative.

The chain links TRBV7-3 to TRBJ2-2, with 8 bases identical to TRBD2. The CDR3 spans 17 residues. In germline, CDR1 is SGHTA, CDR2 FQGTGA. After removal of 1 base from V and 1 base from J, the junction contained 5 bases not matched to a gene. The CDR3 loop reads CASSLKPSGLNTGELFF. In DNA form, the CDR3 reads TGTGCCAGCAGCTTAAAGCCTAGCGGGCTGAACACCGGGGAGCTGTTTTTT.

The gene calls are TRBV19 and TRBJ1-4, with 8 bases fitting TRBD1. The CDR3 totals 14 residues. CDR1 is LNHDA, CDR2 SQIVND, per germline (reference sequence). Unmatched junction bases numbered 5, after V lost 3 bases and J lost 8 bases. The CDR3 region is CASSIGQGGEKLFF. CDR3 DNA: TGTGCCAGTAGTATCGGACAGGGTGGAGAAAAACTGTTTTTT.

V gene TRBV29-1 combines with J gene TRBJ2-7; TRBD2 aligns across 8 bases. CDR3 length equals 16 residues. The germline V gene encodes CDR1 SQVTM and CDR2 ANQGSEA. After removal of 5 bases from V and 2 bases from J, the junction contained 14 bases not matched to a gene. The CDR3, as DNA: TGCAGCGTTTGGGGACTAGAAGAAGAGGGAACCTACGAGCAGTACTTC. Residues: CSVWGLEEEGTYEQYF.

A few counts support this clone. The V call is TRBV5-4, the J call TRBJ2-5; 11 bases are a match to TRBD1. Unmatched junction bases numbered 10, after V lost 5 bases and J lost 4 bases. The CDR3 covers 16 residues. CDR1 and CDR2 (germline): SGHNT, YYREEE (reference sequence). This chain's CDR3 is CASRVQGQGGRETQYF. The CDR3 region has the DNA TGTGCCAGCAGGGTACAGGGACAGGGGGGGAGAGAGACCCAGTACTTC.

The chain carries TRBV7-9 and TRBJ2-7, with a tentative D call TRBD2 (6 bases). The germline V and J ends were trimmed by 5 bases and 7 bases, with 15 bases remaining between them. The CDR3 length is 13 residues. The germline V gene has CDR1 SEHNR and CDR2 FQNEAQ (reference sequence). CDR3 in DNA: TGTGCCAGCAGCCGGGGACTCGCCTGGGAGCAGTACTTC. Amino acids: CASSRGLAWEQYF. Variable domain in full (rest from reference TRBV7-9 and TRBJ2-7): DTGVSQNPRHKITKRGQNVTFRCDPISEHNRLYWYRQTLGQGPEFLTYFQNEAQLEKSRLLSDRFSAERPKGSFSTLEIQRTEQGDSAMYLCASSRGLAWEQYFGPGTRLTVT.

This clone showed up just once. This chain links TRBV5-6 with TRBJ2-3, with D maybe TRBD2 (5 bases). CDR3 length equals 13 residues. Trimming removed 4 bases at V and 8 bases at J, with 14 bases between. The germline V gene encodes CDR1 SGHDT and CDR2 YYEEEE. This CDR3 is CASSGGRVGTQYF. The CDR3 DNA reads as TGTGCCAGCAGCGGAGGTAGGGTTGGTACGCAGTATTTT.

This chain connects TRBV5-1 to TRBJ2-3; 11 bases align to TRBD2. Germline V gene lookup returns CDR1 SGHRS and CDR2 YFSETQ. V shed 0 bases, J shed 2 bases, and the junction held 8 bases outside the gene matches. The CDR3 is 18 residues long. In nucleotides, the CDR3 is TGCGCCAGCAGCTTGGGGATTAGCGGGGGGGAACTCACAGATACGCAGTATTTT. It specifies CASSLGISGGELTDTQYF.